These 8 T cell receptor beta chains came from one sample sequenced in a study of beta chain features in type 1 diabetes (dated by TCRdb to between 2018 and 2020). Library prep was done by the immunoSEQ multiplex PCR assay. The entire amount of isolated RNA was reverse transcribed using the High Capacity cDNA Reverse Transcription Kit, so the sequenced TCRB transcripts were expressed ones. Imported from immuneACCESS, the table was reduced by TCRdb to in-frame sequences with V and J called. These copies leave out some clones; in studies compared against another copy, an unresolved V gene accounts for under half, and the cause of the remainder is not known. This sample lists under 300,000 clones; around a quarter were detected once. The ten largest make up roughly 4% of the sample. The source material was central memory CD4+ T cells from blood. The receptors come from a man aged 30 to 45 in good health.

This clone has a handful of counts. The CDR3 DNA reads TGCGCCAGCAGCCAGGGACAGGGTGGTGACGAGCAGTACTTC. It is translated as CASSQGQGGDEQYF. The J gene is TRBJ2-7, the V gene TRBV5-1; TRBD1 agrees at 9 bases. Per the germline V gene, CDR1 is SGHRS and CDR2 is YFSETQ. V dropped 4 bases and J dropped 5; count of bases not matched to a gene: 7. The CDR3 sequence is 14 residues long.

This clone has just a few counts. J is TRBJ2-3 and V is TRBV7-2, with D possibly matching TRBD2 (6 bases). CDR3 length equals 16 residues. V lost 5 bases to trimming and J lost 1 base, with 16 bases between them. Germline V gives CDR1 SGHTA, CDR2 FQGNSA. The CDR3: CASSLTGRAGTDTQYF. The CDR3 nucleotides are TGTGCCAGCAGCCTAACCGGGAGAGCGGGCACAGATACGCAGTATTTT.

This CDR3 is CSAGTGGSGELFF. DNA of the CDR3: TGCAGCGCTGGGACAGGGGGTTCCGGGGAGCTGTTTTTT. This chain uses TRBV29-1 with TRBJ2-2; TRBD1 aligns across 11 bases. J lost 6 bases, V lost 7 bases, and 4 bases had no gene match. This CDR3 spans 13 amino acids. In germline, CDR1 is SQVTM, CDR2 ANQGSEA.

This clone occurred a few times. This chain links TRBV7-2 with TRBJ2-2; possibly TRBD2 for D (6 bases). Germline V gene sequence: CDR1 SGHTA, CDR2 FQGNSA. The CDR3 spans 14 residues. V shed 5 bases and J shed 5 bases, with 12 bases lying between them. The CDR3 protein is CASSARLVTGELFF. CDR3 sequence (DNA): TGTGCCAGCAGCGCCCGACTAGTTACCGGGGAGCTGTTTTTT.

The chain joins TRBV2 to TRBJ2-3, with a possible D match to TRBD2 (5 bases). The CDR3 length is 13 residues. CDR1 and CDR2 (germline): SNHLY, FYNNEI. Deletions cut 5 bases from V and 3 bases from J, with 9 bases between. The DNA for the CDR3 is TGTGCCAGCAGTTTCGGACTGACAGATACGCAGTATTTT. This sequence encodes CASSFGLTDTQYF.

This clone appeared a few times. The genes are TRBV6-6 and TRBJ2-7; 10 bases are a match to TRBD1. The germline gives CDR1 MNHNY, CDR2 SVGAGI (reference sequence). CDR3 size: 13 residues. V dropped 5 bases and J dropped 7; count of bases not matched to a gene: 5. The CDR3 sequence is CASSADRGQEQYF. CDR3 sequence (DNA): TGTGCCAGCAGTGCCGACAGGGGGCAAGAGCAGTACTTC.

The CDR3 DNA follows: TGTGCCAGCTATAGCGGGAGGGCGGAAGAGCAGTACTTC. It translates to CASYSGRAEEQYF. This chain links TRBV28 with TRBJ2-7, with TRBD2 identical over 11 bases. This CDR3 has 13 residues. Germline loops: CDR1 MDHEN, CDR2 SYDVKM. V lost 8 bases, J lost 7 bases, and 7 bases stayed unmatched. Full variable domain (remainder filled in from reference TRBV28 and TRBJ2-7): DVKVTQSSRYLVKRTGEKVFLECVQDMDHENMFWYRQDPGLGLRLIYFSYDVKMKEKGDIPEGYSVSREKKERFSLILESASTNQTSMYLCASYSGRAEEQYFGPGTRLTVT.

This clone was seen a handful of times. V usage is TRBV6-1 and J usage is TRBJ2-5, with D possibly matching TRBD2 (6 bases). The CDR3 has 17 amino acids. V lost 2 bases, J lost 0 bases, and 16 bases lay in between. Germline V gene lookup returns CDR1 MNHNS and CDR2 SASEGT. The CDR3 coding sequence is TGTGCCAGCAGTGAAAGGGCGGGACTCACGTACCAAGAGACCCAGTACTTC. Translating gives CASSERAGLTYQETQYF.